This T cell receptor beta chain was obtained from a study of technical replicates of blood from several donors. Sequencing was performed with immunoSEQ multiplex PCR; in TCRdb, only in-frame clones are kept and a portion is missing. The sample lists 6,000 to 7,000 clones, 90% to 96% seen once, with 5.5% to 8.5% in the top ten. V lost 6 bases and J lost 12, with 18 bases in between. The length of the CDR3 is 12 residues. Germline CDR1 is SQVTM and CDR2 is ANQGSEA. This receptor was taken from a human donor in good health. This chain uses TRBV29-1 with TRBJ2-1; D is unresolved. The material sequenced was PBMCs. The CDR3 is CSVDTSALRQFF. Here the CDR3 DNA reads TGCAGCGTCGACACAAGTGCCCTTAGGCAGTTCTTC.